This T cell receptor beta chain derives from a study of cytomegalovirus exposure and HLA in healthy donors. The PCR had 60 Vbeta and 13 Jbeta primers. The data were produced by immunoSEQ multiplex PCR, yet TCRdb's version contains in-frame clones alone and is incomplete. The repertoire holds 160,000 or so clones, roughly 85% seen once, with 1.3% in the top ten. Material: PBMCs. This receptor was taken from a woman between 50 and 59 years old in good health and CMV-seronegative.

The CDR3 nucleotides are TGTGCCACCAGCAGAGGGACGGCAGGGCTAATCTACGAGCAGTACTTC. Amino acids: CATSRGTAGLIYEQYF. This chain links TRBV15 with TRBJ2-7, with a tentative D call TRBD1 (5 bases). From germline, CDR1 is LNHNV and CDR2 YYDKDF (reference sequence). CDR3 size: 16 residues. V lost 1 base to trimming and J lost 3 bases, with 16 bases between them.